Following are 10 T cell receptor beta chains from one sample sequenced in a study of blood T cell repertoires in COVID-19. Using immunoSEQ multiplex PCR, the repertoire was profiled, and TCRdb retains in-frame clones only, with some absent. The sample contains approximately 260,000 clones, 75% to 90% of which appear only once. Material for sequencing was PBMCs or T cells enriched from blood (not recorded which). The origin of the receptors is a woman in her twenties or thirties with acute COVID-19.

The chain is built from TRBV18 and TRBJ1-5; perhaps TRBD1 as D (5 bases). Germline V gene lookup returns CDR1 KGHSH and CDR2 LQKENI. This CDR3 spans 13 amino acids. Between the trimmed V and J ends, which lost 6 bases and 9 bases, there was a span of 15 bases. In nucleotides, the CDR3 is TGTGCCAGCTCCTTAAAATTTCAGGGGCCCCAGCATTTT. Protein sequence: CASSLKFQGPQHF.

This chain links TRBV12-3 or TRBV12-4 with TRBJ1-2; D is uncertain. The CDR3 spans 13 residues. V was cut by 6 bases and J by 3 bases, with 11 bases left in between. CDR3 residues: CASSNRVYYGYTF. CDR3 bases: TGTGCCAGCAGCAACCGGGTTTACTATGGCTACACCTTC.

The sample holds one count of this clone. The junction departs from the called germline gene at one end, perhaps through a read error. The CDR3 region has the DNA TGTGCTAGCAGCTTAGCGCAGGCCGGGGAGCTGTTTTTT. It codes for CASSLAQAGELFF. This rearrangement joins TRBV7-7 to TRBJ2-2; a possible D gene is TRBD2 (5 bases). This CDR3 comprises 13 residues. The germline gives CDR1 SSHAT, CDR2 FNYEAQ (reference sequence).

V and J are TRBV27 and TRBJ1-1, with 7 bases matching TRBD1. The length of the CDR3 is 13 residues. Germline lookup yields CDR1 MNHEY and CDR2 SMNVEV (reference sequence). Trimming removed 5 bases from V and 11 bases from J; junction bases left unmatched: 11. As DNA, the CDR3 is TGTGCCAGCAGTAGTACAGGGGAGTCTAATGCTTTCTTT. Translating gives CASSSTGESNAFF.

V usage is TRBV28 and J usage is TRBJ2-3; D is unresolved. In germline, CDR1 is MDHEN, CDR2 SYDVKM. Trimming cost V 6 bases and J 2 bases, with 6 bases left between them. CDR3 length: 12 amino acids. Here the CDR3 reads CASSQNTDTQYF. Written as DNA, the CDR3 is TGTGCCAGCAGCCAGAACACAGATACGCAGTATTTT.

The rearrangement links TRBV11-2 to TRBJ2-3; no firm D call. The CDR3 loop spans 17 amino acids. Trimming cost V 0 bases and J 6 bases, with 19 bases left between them. In germline, CDR1 is SGHAT, CDR2 FQNNGV. CDR3 DNA: TGTGCCAGCAGCTTAGATTCGTGGCGGATACAAAGCGATACGCAGTATTTT. It specifies CASSLDSWRIQSDTQYF.

V and J are TRBV6-5 and TRBJ1-1; TRBD1 is a possible D gene (5 bases). Trimming took off 7 bases at V and 7 bases at J, with 10 bases between the two ends. Germline V gene sequence: CDR1 MNHEY, CDR2 SVGAGI. The CDR3 contains 11 residues. The DNA for the CDR3 is TGTGCCAGCACGGCGGGGGTTGAAGCTTTCTTT. As protein: CASTAGVEAFF.

This clone has just a few counts. This chain connects TRBV4-3 to TRBJ2-5, with D possibly being TRBD1 (5 bases). CDR1 is LGHNA and CDR2 is YSLEER in the germline V gene. This CDR3 has 15 amino acids. The germline V and J ends were trimmed by 0 bases and 3 bases, with 11 bases remaining between them. The CDR3 DNA is TGCGCCAGCAGCCAAGATCGTAACAGGAAAGAGACCCAGTACTTC. Residues: CASSQDRNRKETQYF.

This clone was counted once. The genes are TRBV11-2 and TRBJ2-1; 11 bases match TRBD2. This CDR3 has 15 amino acids. Germline-derived CDR1 and CDR2 are SGHAT and FQNNGV. The ends lost 4 bases at V and 1 base at J; junction bases unmatched: 0. The CDR3 here is CASSSSGGSYNEQFF. CDR3 coding DNA: TGTGCCAGCAGCTCTAGCGGGGGGTCCTACAATGAGCAGTTCTTC.

The chain is built from TRBV7-9 and TRBJ2-1, with D perhaps given as TRBD1 or TRBD2 (6 bases each). The CDR3 has 15 residues. Trimming removed 7 bases at V and 5 bases at J, with 18 bases between. CDR1 is SEHNR, CDR2 FQNEAQ, per germline (reference sequence). CDR3 region: CASTGGRGNNNEQFF. The CDR3 DNA sequence: TGTGCCAGCACCGGGGGTAGGGGGAATAACAATGAGCAGTTCTTC.